These T cell receptor beta chains were read from a single sample in a study of T cell responses to AZD1222 COVID-19 vaccine. Assay: immunoSEQ multiplex PCR; the TCRdb copy retains only in-frame clones and omits some. The sample yields about 200,000 clones, approximately 90% seen once. Sample: peripheral blood, taken 28 days after the second AZD1222 dose. These receptor sequences come from an adult who received the AZD1222 COVID-19 vaccine. The conserved cysteine and the conserved F or W are not part of the CDR3 here.

V	J	CDR3
TRBV28	TRBJ1-5	ATSDRVSGNQPQH
TRBV27	TRBJ2-7	ASSLSHEQY
TRBV28	TRBJ1-4	ASSLAGTGDEKLF
TRBV5-1	TRBJ2-5	ASSLNPGQGARETQY
TRBV6-5	TRBJ2-7	ASRDSHSAYEQY
TRBV20-1	TRBJ2-1	SASFRRGRIGGINEQF
TRBV7-3	TRBJ2-1	ASSFNSGRPDNEQF
TRBV6-5	TRBJ1-1	ASRVGDDAF
TRBV15	TRBJ1-1	ATSSHSRVYTEAF
TRBV28	TRBJ1-3	ASSSTGWEGNTIY
TRBV10-1	TRBJ1-4	ANSGPAKRDNEKLF
TRBV2	TRBJ2-7	ASSAGQDYEQY
TRBV3-1/TRBV3-2	TRBJ2-2	ASSLQTSGSPTGELF
TRBV28	TRBJ1-3	ASSSPSSSGNTIY
TRBV9	TRBJ1-2	ASSVDGTGQGYT
TRBV10-3	TRBJ2-1	AISEGLASYNEQF
TRBV6-5	TRBJ1-2	ASSYSRGQYGYT
TRBV30	TRBJ1-5	AWKGEGNQPQH
TRBV5-6	TRBJ2-7	ASSLPGLGTYEQY
TRBV5-1	TRBJ1-1	ASSLAGEPRAF
TRBV5-1	TRBJ2-1	ASSLGQSPNEQF
TRBV4-1	TRBJ2-7	ASSQHTSGVYEQY
TRBV10-3	TRBJ1-3	AISGDGSGNTIY
TRBV15	TRBJ1-3	ATSRDFQGGSGNTIY
TRBV19	TRBJ1-2	ASSIDIYGYT
TRBV6-5	TRBJ1-5	ASSYSEAGGTQPQH
TRBV25-1	TRBJ1-5	ARPTEPQH
TRBV5-1	TRBJ2-5	ASSLSGKKETQY